This TCR beta chain emerged from a study of T cells in localized non-small cell lung cancer. Details on this clone: No antigen is known for it.

Whole-study results and caveats: Sequencing involved a lone tumor region, leaving heterogeneity possible. Tumor showed lower T cell clonality than uninvolved adjacent lung, where it was highest. Elevated circulating T cell density in blood was associated with longer overall survival. A median of around 57 clones ranked among the top 100 in tumor appeared in adjacent lung.

Deletions cut 4 bases from V and 1 base from J, with 15 bases between. In germline, CDR1 is GTSNPN, CDR2 SVGIG (reference sequence). The CDR3 length is 15 residues. Here immunoSEQ multiplex PCR was the method, and the copy in TCRdb shows in-frame clones only, minus some. This sample carries tens of thousands of clones, around 90% of them seen once, and the ten largest clones take 13%. The chain recombines TRBV30 with TRBJ2-3; maybe TRBD1 (6 bases). The sequenced sample was peripheral blood, obtained before any cancer treatment. The TCR originated in a male donor at least 60 years old with stage I lung adenocarcinoma. In DNA, the CDR3 is TGTGCCTGGAAATATTCTAGGACAGGCACAGATACGCAGTATTTT. It is translated as CAWKYSRTGTDTQYF. The full variable domain, completed using reference TRBV30 and TRBJ2-3, is SQTIHQWPATLVQPVGSPLSLECTVEGTSNPNLYWYRQAAGRGLQLLFYSVGIGQISSEVPQNLSASRPQDRQFILSSKKLLLSDSGFYLCAWKYSRTGTDTQYFGPGTRLTVL.